Listed below are T cell receptor beta chains from one sample, sequenced in a study of OX40 agonist ivuxolimab in advanced cancers. Measured with immunoSEQ multiplex PCR; TCRdb has only the in-frame clones, and not every one. In the table there are about 52,000 clones, 90% to 95% of which are singletons. The sequencing used CD4+ or CD8+ T cells sorted from blood, collected in a trial of the OX40 agonist ivuxolimab. The origin of the receptors is an adult with an advanced solid tumor such as melanoma, head and neck, liver or kidney cancer. CDR3s include the opening cysteine and the closing phenylalanine or tryptophan. The D gene is left open where the match is weak. Clone size is stated in some rows and not others, as once, few, many or a class when expanded.

>TRBJ2-5|-|-|TRBV18
TGTGCCAGCTCACCCCCTCAAGAGACCCAGTACTTC
CASSPPQETQYF
>TRBJ2-3|-|-|TRBV28
TGTGCCAGCAGTTTCCAAATAGGCACACAGGGTGTCAGAGATACGCAGTATTTT
CASSFQIGTQGVRDTQYF
>TRBJ1-2|-|TRBD1|TRBV29-1
TGCAGCGTTGAAGATGGTAGTGTTGGGGACAGGGCTAACTATGGCTACACCTTC
CSVEDGSVGDRANYGYTF
>TRBJ2-3|-|TRBD1|TRBV9
TGTGCCAGCAGCGAAGGGGGCGCGTTCACAGATACGCAGTATTTT
CASSEGGAFTDTQYF
>TRBJ1-2|-|-|TRBV6-5
TGTGCCAGCAGGTACGGCGCAGCCGTTGGCTATGGCTACACCTTC
CASRYGAAVGYGYTF
>TRBJ2-1|once|-|TRBV19
TGTGCCAGTAGTTCGAGGGAGGGGGCCTACAATGAGCAGTTCTTC
CASSSREGAYNEQFF
>TRBJ2-7|-|TRBD1|TRBV14
TGTGCCAGCAGCCCAGGGACAGGGAACTACGAGCAGTACTTC
CASSPGTGNYEQYF
>TRBJ2-1|-|-|TRBV5-1
TGCGCCAGCAAGCTGTCTGGTGAGCAGTTCTTC
CASKLSGEQFF
>TRBJ1-2|-|-|TRBV2
TGTGCCAGCAGTATGACAGTTTTTAACTATGGCTACACCTTC
CASSMTVFNYGYTF
>TRBJ1-3|-|-|TRBV7-9
TGTGCCAGCAGCGGCTTTGGGGAATCTGGAAACACCATATATTTT
CASSGFGESGNTIYF
>TRBJ1-2|-|-|TRBV4-1
TGCGCCAGCAGCCAAGGTGAAGGACCCAACTATGGCTACACCTTC
CASSQGEGPNYGYTF
>TRBJ2-3|-|-|TRBV7-2
TGTGCCAGCAGCTCCGAAAGGTGGGCGCAGTATTTT
CASSSERWAQYF
>TRBJ2-7|-|-|TRBV2
TGTGCCAGCAGTCGGGGCGGACAGTGGCTAGGGAACGAGCAGTACTTC
CASSRGGQWLGNEQYF
>TRBJ2-7|-|TRBD2|TRBV10-3
TGTGCCATCAGTTTCCCCCGGACTAGCGGGATTGGCGAGCAGTACTTC
CAISFPRTSGIGEQYF
>TRBJ2-7|-|-|TRBV19
TGTGCCAGTACTCACAGGGCGTTTAGCTACGAGCAGTACTTC
CASTHRAFSYEQYF
>TRBJ2-1|-|-|TRBV19
TGTGCCAGTAACCCGGCCGGGGTCCCCTACAATGAGCAGTTCTTC
CASNPAGVPYNEQFF
>TRBJ2-7|-|-|TRBV10-3
TGTGCCATCAGTGAGTCGAACGCCGAGGACGAGCAGTACTTC
CAISESNAEDEQYF
>TRBJ1-1|once|-|TRBV28
TGTGCCAGCACGTTCGGTTGGAACACTGAAGCTTTCTTT
CASTFGWNTEAFF
>TRBJ2-2|-|-|TRBV28
TGTGCCAGCAGTTCACCTTTTACCAACACCGGGGAGCTGTTTTTT
CASSSPFTNTGELFF
>TRBJ2-2|-|-|TRBV28
TGTGCCAGCAGTTTTGACACCGGGGAGCTGTTTTTT
CASSFDTGELFF
>TRBJ2-1|-|TRBD1|TRBV13
TGTGCCAGCAGCTTATGGACAGGGGGGTACAATGAGCAGTTCTTC
CASSLWTGGYNEQFF
>TRBJ1-5|-|-|TRBV15
TGTGCCACCAGTTCTAGGAGCGAGGGGTCCAATCAGCCCCAGCATTTT
CATSSRSEGSNQPQHF
>TRBJ2-1|-|TRBD2|TRBV7-2
TGTGCCAGCAGCCAACCTAGCGGGGGTAGAACCTACAATGAGCAGTTCTTC
CASSQPSGGRTYNEQFF
>TRBJ1-1|-|-|TRBV5-5
TGTGCCAGCACCCGGTTAAGCTCGGGGACCCGGTGGTCTGAAGCTTTCTTT
CASTRLSSGTRWSEAFF
>TRBJ1-1|-|-|TRBV11-3
TGTGCCAGCAGCTCCAAAGAGGGGACTGAAGCTTTCTTT
CASSSKEGTEAFF
>TRBJ2-3|once|TRBD1|TRBV7-6
TGTGCCAGCAGCTTCGACAGGGGCCCAGATACGCAGTATTTT
CASSFDRGPDTQYF
>TRBJ2-7|-|TRBD1|TRBV27
TGTGCCAGCAAGGGTTTAGGGACAGGGCGCGAGCAGTACTTC
CASKGLGTGREQYF
>TRBJ2-7|-|TRBD1|TRBV2
TGTGCCAGCAGTGAAGACAGGGGTTTGTACGAGCAGTACTTC
CASSEDRGLYEQYF
>TRBJ2-1|-|-|TRBV5-4
TGTGCCAGCAGCTTCGGGCCTGAGCAGTTCTTC
CASSFGPEQFF
>TRBJ1-4|once|-|TRBV2
TGTGCCAGCAGTGAAGCCCGTCACCTCTCAGGGGATGAAAAACTGTTTTTT
CASSEARHLSGDEKLFF
>TRBJ2-3|-|-|TRBV7-6
TGTGCCAGCAGTTCCCTTACCAATCCCGACCCGGCTACGCAGTATTTT
CASSSLTNPDPATQYF
>TRBJ2-1|-|-|TRBV29-1
TGCAGCGTTGCCGGGACGACCTACAATGAGCAGTTCTTC
CSVAGTTYNEQFF
>TRBJ2-7|-|-|TRBV7-6
TGTGCCAGCAGCCCCGGGACCTCCTACGAGCAGTACTTC
CASSPGTSYEQYF
>TRBJ2-1|-|-|TRBV6-6
TGTGCCAGCAGTTACCCGGATAGCCTCCCCGACAATGAGCAGTTCTTC
CASSYPDSLPDNEQFF
>TRBJ2-7|-|-|TRBV6-6
TGTGCCAGCAGTTACTCGTCAGGGGGGAACGAGCAGTACTTC
CASSYSSGGNEQYF
>TRBJ2-7|once|TRBD1|TRBV5-1
TGCGCCAGCAGCTCCCAAAGGACAGGGTTCTCCTACGAGCAGTACTTC
CASSSQRTGFSYEQYF
>TRBJ1-1|-|-|TRBV19
TGTGCCAGTACAAAGCAGGAGGCGTACACTGAAGCTTTCTTT
CASTKQEAYTEAFF
>TRBJ2-1|-|-|TRBV6-5
TGTGCCAGCAGTTACTCAGCTCATGAGCAGTTCTTC
CASSYSAHEQFF
>TRBJ2-7|-|-|TRBV7-9
TGTGCCAGCAGCTCTGAGGGGAAGGACGAGCAGTACTTC
CASSSEGKDEQYF
>TRBJ1-5|once|-|TRBV27
TGTGCCAGCAGCAGGATCGGTCCTAGCAATCAGCCCCAGCATTTT
CASSRIGPSNQPQHF
>TRBJ2-7|-|-|TRBV6-6
TGTGCCAGCAGCCAACGGGGACGGATGTACGAGCAGTACTTC
CASSQRGRMYEQYF
>TRBJ2-2|-|TRBD2|TRBV27
TGTGCCAGCAGTTGGTCGTCGCAGCGGGAGGGAACCGGGGAGCTGTTTTTT
CASSWSSQREGTGELFF
>TRBJ2-2|-|-|TRBV27
TGTGCCAGCAGTTACTACACCGGGGAGCTGTTTTTT
CASSYYTGELFF
>TRBJ2-3|-|-|TRBV13
TGTGCCAGCAGCTTTGGACTTTTCACAGATACGCAGTATTTT
CASSFGLFTDTQYF
>TRBJ2-7|-|-|TRBV6-5
TGTGCCAGCAGTTACCGCGACGGGTACGAGCAGTACTTC
CASSYRDGYEQYF
>TRBJ2-7|-|TRBD1|TRBV5-6
TGTGCCAGCAGCTTCGGGACAGGGCTGGTCGAGCAGTACTTC
CASSFGTGLVEQYF
>TRBJ2-2|-|TRBD1|TRBV7-9
TGTGCCAGCAGCGGGCGGACAGGGAACACCGGGGAGCTGTTTTTT
CASSGRTGNTGELFF
>TRBJ2-7|once|TRBD2|TRBV11-2
TGTGCCAGCAGTACGACCTTCCCGGGACTAGCGGAACACCCCTACGAGCAGTACTTC
CASSTTFPGLAEHPYEQYF